The TCR beta chain under discussion was sequenced for a study of shared clonotypes between healthy human individuals. The wider study: The cohort had a couple of women and a few men, ages 18 to 49.

Germline V CDR1 and CDR2: SGHNT, YYREEE (reference sequence). The V end was cut by 0 bases, the J end by 0 bases, with 9 bases between. The CDR3 has 15 residues. Measured with immunoSEQ multiplex PCR; TCRdb has only the in-frame clones, and not every one. The sample lists about 680,000 clones; 73% were seen once. Sequencing input: memory CD4+ T cells sorted from blood. Subset reported: CD45RA-negative fraction. The gene calls are TRBV5-4 and TRBJ1-1, with D uncertain. The TCR comes from a woman in her thirties in good health. The CDR3 here is CASSLGGRMNTEAFF. The CDR3 nucleotides read TGTGCCAGCAGCTTGGGCGGACGGATGAACACTGAAGCTTTCTTT.